The sequence of this T cell receptor beta chain was determined in a study of early T cells in non-severe SARS-CoV-2 infection. This clonotype came up many times. In the library, individual cDNA molecules carried attached unique molecular identifiers. TCRdb re-called the 5' RACE reads with MiXCR, one entry per CDR3 protein. The table has tens of thousands of distinct CDR3 sequences, roughly 4.1% seen once. Germline V lookup: CDR1 MNHEY, CDR2 SMNVEV (reference sequence). The length of the CDR3 is 14 residues. Trimming stripped 6 bases from V and 1 base from J, with 10 bases between. The TCR comes from an adult who was a healthcare worker with PCR-confirmed SARS-CoV-2 infection or an uninfected control (not recorded which). The chain employs TRBV27 and TRBJ1-5, with D possibly TRBD1 on 5 matching bases. The sample comprised whole blood. The CDR3 coding sequence is TGTGCCAGCAGCCCCCAGGGAAGCAATCAGCCCCAGCATTTT. It specifies CASSPQGSNQPQHF.